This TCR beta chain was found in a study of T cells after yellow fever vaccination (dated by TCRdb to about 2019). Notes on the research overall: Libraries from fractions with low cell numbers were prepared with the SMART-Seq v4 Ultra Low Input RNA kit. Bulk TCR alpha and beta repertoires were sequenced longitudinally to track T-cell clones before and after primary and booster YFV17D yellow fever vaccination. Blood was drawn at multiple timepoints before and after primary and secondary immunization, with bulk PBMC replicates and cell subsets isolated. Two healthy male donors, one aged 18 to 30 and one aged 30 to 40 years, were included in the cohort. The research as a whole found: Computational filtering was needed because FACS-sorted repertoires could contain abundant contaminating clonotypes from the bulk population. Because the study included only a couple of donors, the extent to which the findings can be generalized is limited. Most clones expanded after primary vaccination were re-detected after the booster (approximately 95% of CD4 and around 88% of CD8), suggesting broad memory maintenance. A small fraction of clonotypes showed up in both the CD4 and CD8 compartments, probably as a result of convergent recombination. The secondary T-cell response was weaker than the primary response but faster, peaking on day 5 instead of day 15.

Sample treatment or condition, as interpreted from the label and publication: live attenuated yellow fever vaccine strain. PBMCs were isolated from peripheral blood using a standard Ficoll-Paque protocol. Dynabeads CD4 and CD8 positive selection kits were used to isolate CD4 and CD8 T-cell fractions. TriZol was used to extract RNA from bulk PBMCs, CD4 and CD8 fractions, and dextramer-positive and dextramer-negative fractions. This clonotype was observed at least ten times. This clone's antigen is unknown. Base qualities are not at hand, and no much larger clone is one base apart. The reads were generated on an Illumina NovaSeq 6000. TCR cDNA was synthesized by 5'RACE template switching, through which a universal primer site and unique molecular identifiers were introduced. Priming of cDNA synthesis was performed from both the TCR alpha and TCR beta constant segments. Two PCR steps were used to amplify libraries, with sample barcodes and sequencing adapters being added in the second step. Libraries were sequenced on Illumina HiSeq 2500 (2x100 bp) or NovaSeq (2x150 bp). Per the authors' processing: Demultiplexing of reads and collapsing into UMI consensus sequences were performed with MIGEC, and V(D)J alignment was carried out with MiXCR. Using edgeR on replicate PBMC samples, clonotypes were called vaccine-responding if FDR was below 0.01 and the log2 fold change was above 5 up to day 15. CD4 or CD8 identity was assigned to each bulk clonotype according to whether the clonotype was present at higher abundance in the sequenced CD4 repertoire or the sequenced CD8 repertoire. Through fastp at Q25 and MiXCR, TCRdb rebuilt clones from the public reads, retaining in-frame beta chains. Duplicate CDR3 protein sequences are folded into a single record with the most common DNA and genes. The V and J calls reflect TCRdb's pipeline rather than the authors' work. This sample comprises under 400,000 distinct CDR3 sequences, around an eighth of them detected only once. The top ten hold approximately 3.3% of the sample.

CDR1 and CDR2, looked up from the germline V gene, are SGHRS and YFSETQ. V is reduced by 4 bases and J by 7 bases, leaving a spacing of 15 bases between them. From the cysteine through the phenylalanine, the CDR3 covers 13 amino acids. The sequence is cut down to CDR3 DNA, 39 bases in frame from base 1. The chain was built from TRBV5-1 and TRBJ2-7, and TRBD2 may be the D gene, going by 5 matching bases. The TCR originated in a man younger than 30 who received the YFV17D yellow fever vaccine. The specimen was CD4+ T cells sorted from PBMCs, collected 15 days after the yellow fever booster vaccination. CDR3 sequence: CASSDDPTGEQYF. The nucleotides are TGCGCCAGCAGCGACGACCCGACGGGGGAGCAGTACTTC.